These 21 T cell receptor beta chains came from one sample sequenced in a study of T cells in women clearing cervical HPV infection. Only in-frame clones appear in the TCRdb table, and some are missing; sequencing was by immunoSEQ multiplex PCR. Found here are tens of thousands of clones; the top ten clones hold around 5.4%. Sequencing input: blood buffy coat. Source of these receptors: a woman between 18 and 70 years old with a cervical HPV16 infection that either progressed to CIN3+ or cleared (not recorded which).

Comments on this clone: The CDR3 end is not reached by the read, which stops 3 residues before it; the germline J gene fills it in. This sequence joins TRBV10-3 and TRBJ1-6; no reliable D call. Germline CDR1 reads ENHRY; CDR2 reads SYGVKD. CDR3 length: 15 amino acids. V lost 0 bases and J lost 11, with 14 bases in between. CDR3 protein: CAISESFGDSAPLHF. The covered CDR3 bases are TGTGCCATCAGTGAGTCGTTTGGCGACTCAGCACCC.

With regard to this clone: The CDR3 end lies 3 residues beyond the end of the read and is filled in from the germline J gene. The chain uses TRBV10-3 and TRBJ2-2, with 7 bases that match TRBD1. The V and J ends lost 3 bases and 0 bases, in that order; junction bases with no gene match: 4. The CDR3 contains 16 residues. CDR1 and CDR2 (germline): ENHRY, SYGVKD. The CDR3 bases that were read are TGTGCCATCAGTGAATCCGGGACAGCGAACACCGGGGAG. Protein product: CAISESGTANTGE. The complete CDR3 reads CAISESGTANTGELFF.

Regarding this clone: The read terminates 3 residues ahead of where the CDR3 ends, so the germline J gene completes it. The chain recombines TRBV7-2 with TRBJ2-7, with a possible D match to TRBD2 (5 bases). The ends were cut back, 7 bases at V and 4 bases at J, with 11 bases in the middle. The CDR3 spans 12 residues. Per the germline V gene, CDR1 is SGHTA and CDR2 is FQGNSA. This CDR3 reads CASNLSGYEQYF. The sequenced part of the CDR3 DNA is TGTGCCAGCAACCTATCGGGGTACGAG.

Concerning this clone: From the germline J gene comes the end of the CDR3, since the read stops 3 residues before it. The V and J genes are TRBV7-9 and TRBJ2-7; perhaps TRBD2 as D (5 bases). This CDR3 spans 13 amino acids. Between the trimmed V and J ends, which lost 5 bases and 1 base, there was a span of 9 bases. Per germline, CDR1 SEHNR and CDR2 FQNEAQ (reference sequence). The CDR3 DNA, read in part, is TGTGCCAGCAGCCTTCGGGGATCCTACGAG. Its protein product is CASSLRGSYE. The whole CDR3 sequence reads CASSLRGSYEQYF.

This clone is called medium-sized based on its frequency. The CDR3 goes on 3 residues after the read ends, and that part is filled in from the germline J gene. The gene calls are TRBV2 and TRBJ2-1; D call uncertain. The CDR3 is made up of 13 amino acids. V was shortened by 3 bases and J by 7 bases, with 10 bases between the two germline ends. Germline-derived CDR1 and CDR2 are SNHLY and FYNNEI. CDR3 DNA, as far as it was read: TGTGCCAGCAGTGACGGTATTAATAATGAG. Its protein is CASSDGINNE. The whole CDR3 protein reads CASSDGINNEQFF.

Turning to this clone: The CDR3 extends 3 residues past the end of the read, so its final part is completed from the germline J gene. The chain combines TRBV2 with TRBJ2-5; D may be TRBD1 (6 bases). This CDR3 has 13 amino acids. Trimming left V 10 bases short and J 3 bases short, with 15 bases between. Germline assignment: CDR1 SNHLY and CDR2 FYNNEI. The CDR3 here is CATGSGHEETQYF. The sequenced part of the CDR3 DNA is TGTGCCACCGGATCGGGACACGAAGAGACC.

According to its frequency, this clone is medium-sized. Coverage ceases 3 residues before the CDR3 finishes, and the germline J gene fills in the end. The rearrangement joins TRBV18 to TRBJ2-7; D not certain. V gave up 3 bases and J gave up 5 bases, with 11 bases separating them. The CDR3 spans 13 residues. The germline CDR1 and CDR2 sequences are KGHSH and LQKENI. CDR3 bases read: TGTGCCAGCTCACCCCTCCCAGGAGACGAG. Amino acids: CASSPLPGDE. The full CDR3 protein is CASSPLPGDEQYF.

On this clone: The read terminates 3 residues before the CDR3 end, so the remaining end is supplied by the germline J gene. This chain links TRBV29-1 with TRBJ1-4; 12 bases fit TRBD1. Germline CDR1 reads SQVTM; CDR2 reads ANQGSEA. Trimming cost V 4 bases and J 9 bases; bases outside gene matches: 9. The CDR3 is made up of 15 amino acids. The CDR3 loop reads CSVGGTGGPGKKLFF. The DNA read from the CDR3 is TGCAGCGTTGGGGGGACAGGGGGCCCTGGCAAAAAA.

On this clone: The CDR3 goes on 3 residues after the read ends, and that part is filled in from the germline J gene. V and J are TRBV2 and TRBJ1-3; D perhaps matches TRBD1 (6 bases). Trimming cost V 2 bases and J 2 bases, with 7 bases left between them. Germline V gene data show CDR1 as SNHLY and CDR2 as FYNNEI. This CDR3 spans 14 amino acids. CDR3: CASSEQGTGNTIYF. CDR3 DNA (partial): TGTGCCAGCAGTGAACAGGGGACTGGAAACACC.

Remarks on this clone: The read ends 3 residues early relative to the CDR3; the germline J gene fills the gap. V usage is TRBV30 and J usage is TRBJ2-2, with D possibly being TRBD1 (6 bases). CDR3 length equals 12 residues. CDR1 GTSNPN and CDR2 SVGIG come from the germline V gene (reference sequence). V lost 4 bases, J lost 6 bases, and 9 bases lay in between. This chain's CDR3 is CAWTEGAGELFF. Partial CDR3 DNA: TGTGCCTGGACCGAGGGGGCCGGGGAG.

Incomplete CDR3 DNA: TGTGCCAGCAGCTTCCTCACAGATACG. Translated, it gives CASSFLTDT. The full CDR3 is CASSFLTDTQYF. The rearrangement links TRBV5-6 to TRBJ2-3; D unclear. The read stops 3 residues short of the end of the CDR3; the missing end is completed from the germline J gene. V was trimmed by 2 bases and J by 2 bases, leaving 3 bases between them. CDR1 SGHDT and CDR2 YYEEEE come from the germline V gene. The CDR3 runs 12 residues.

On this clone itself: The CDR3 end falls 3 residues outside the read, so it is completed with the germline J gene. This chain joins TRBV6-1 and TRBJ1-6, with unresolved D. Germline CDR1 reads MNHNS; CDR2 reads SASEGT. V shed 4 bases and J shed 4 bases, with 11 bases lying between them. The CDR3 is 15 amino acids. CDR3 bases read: TGTGCCAGCAGTGTAGAACAGAGTTATAATTCACCC. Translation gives CASSVEQSYNSP. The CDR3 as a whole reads CASSVEQSYNSPLHF.

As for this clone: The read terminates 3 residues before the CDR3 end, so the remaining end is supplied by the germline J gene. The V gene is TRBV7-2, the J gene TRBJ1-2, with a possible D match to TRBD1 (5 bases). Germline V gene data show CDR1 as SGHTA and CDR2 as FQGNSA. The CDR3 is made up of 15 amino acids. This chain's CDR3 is CASSNGGISTDTYTF. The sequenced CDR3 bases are TGTGCCAGCAGCAACGGGGGGATTAGCACAGATACC.

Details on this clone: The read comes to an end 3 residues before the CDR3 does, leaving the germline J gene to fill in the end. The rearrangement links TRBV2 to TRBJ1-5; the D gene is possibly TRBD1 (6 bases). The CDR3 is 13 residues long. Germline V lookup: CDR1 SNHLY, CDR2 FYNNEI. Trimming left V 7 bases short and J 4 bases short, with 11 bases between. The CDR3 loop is CASNVQGNQPQHF. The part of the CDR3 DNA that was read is TGTGCCAGCAACGTACAGGGAAATCAGCCC.

The CDR3 spells CASSSTDSTGELFF. The CDR3 bases that were read are TGCGCCAGCAGCTCGACGGACAGCACCGGGGAG. The gene calls are TRBV5-1 and TRBJ2-2, with D tentatively TRBD1 (6 bases). The read is 3 residues too short to cover the CDR3 end, so that end is filled in from the germline J gene. CDR1 is SGHRS, CDR2 YFSETQ, per germline. This CDR3 contains 14 residues. V was pared by 3 bases and J by 4 bases, with 10 bases between.

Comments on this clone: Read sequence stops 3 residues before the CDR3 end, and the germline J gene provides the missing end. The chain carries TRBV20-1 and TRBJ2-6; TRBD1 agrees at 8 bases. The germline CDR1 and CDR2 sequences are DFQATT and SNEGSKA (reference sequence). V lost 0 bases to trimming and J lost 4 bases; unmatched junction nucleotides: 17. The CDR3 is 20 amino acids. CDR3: CSAREGRTGGNSGGANVLTF. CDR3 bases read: TGCAGTGCTAGAGAGGGGCGCACAGGGGGAAATTCGGGAGGGGCCAACGTC.

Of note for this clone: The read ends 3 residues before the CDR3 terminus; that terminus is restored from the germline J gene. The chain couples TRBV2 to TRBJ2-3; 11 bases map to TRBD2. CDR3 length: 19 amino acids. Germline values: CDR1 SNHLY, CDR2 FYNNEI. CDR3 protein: CASSETSGLAGGLQETQYF. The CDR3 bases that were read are TGTGCCAGCAGTGAAACTTCGGGGCTAGCGGGGGGCCTCCAAGAGACG. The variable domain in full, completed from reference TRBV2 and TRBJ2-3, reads EPEVTQTPSHQVTQMGQEVILRCVPISNHLYFYWYRQILGQKVEFLVSFYNNEISEKSEIFDDQFSVERPDGSNFTLKIRSTKLEDSAMYFCASSETSGLAGGLQETQYFGPGTRLTVL.

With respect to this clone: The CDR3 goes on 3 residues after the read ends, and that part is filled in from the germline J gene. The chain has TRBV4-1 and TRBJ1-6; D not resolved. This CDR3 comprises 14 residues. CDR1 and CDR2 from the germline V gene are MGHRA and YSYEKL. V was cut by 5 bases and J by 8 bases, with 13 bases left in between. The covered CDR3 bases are TGCGCCAGCAGCTCCCCGGTTCTGGATTCACCC. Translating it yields CASSSPVLDSP. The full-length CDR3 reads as CASSSPVLDSPLHF.

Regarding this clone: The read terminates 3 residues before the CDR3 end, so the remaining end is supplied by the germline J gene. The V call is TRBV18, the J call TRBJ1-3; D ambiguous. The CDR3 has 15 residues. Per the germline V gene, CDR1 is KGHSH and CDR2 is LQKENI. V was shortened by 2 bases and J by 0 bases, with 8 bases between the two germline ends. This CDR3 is CASSPVQISGNTIYF. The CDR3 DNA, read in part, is TGTGCCAGCTCACCAGTTCAGATCTCTGGAAACACC.

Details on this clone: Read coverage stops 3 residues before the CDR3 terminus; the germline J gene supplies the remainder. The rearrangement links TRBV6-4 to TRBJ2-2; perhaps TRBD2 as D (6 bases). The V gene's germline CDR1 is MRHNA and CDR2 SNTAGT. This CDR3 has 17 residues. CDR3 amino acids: CASSDSGLPSGANVLFF. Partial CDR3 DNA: TGTGCCAGCAGTGACTCCGGACTACCATCTGGGGCCAACGTG.

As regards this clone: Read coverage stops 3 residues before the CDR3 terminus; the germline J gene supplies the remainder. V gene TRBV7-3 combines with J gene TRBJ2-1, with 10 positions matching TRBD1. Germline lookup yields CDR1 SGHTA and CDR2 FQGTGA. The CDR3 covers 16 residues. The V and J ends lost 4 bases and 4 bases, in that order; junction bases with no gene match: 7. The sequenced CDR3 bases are TGTGCCAGCAGCTCGTCCGAGGGACAGGGGTACAATGAG. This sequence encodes CASSSSEGQGYNE. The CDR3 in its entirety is CASSSSEGQGYNEQFF. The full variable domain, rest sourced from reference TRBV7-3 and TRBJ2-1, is GAGVSQTPSNKVTEKGKYVELRCDPISGHTALYWYRQSLGQGPEFLIYFQGTGAADDSGLPNDRFFAVRPEGSVSTLKIQRTERGDSAVYLCASSSSEGQGYNEQFFGPGTRLTVL.